These T cell receptor beta chains were read from a single sample in a study of T cell responses to AZD1222 COVID-19 vaccine. Produced via immunoSEQ multiplex PCR; TCRdb's table is partial and in-frame only. The sample lists about 92,000 clones, over 75% seen once, with around 5.8% in the top ten. The sample in question was peripheral blood, obtained on day 0 of AZD1222 vaccination. Receptors originate from an adult in good health. Both conserved end residues are part of each CDR3. The D gene is left open where the match is weak. Size is omitted from some rows. Given values are once, few, many or a class for expanded clones.

once	TRBV20-1	TRBJ2-1	TRBD2	CSARLAAEQFF	TGCAGTGCGAGACTAGCGGCTGAGCAGTTCTTC
NA	TRBV9	TRBJ2-2	TRBD1	CASSLKTGGTGELFF	TGTGCCAGCAGCCTAAAGACAGGGGGGACCGGGGAGCTGTTTTTT
NA	TRBV4-3	TRBJ2-5	NA	CASSQVARQSPQETQYF	TGCGCCAGCAGCCAAGTTGCACGGCAGTCACCGCAAGAGACCCAGTACTTC
NA	TRBV28	TRBJ2-7	TRBD2	CASSLYLLAEEQYF	TGTGCCAGCAGTTTGTATCTCCTAGCGGAAGAGCAGTACTTC
NA	TRBV11-3	TRBJ1-1	TRBD1	CASSPGTGNTEAFF	TGTGCCAGCAGCCCTGGGACAGGGAACACTGAAGCTTTCTTT
NA	TRBV7-8	TRBJ2-1	NA	CASSLATERINEQFF	TGTGCCAGCAGCTTAGCAACGGAGCGGATTAATGAGCAGTTCTTC
few	TRBV2	TRBJ2-3	NA	CASSGGGGRTDTQYF	TGTGCCAGCAGTGGAGGAGGTGGACGCACAGATACGCAGTATTTT
NA	TRBV7-9	TRBJ2-2	TRBD2	CASSSSGTRVTGELFF	TGTGCCAGCAGCTCTAGCGGGACCCGGGTGACCGGGGAGCTGTTTTTT
NA	TRBV21-1	TRBJ1-5	NA	CASILNPAGYFSCQPQHF	TGTGCCAGCATCTTAAATCCGGCAGGGTATTTTTCGTGTCAGCCCCAGCATTTT
NA	TRBV5-6	TRBJ1-1	NA	CASSLALGQAFF	TGTGCCAGCAGCTTGGCCTTGGGACAAGCTTTCTTT
NA	TRBV19	TRBJ1-2	TRBD1	CASSIPRTGGDGYTF	TGTGCCAGTAGTATACCTCGGACAGGAGGGGATGGCTACACCTTC
NA	TRBV18	TRBJ2-7	TRBD2	CASSPPGSGGYEQYF	TGTGCCAGCTCACCACCAGGTAGCGGGGGTTACGAGCAGTACTTC
few	TRBV7-9	TRBJ2-7	TRBD1	CASGPGQEPYEQYF	TGTGCCAGCGGACCCGGACAGGAGCCCTACGAGCAGTACTTC
NA	TRBV10-2	TRBJ1-2	NA	CASSELSNYGYTF	TGCGCCAGCTCGGAACTATCTAACTATGGCTACACCTTC
NA	TRBV15	TRBJ1-2	NA	CATSRGVGIGNGYTF	TGTGCCACCAGCAGAGGAGTTGGGATCGGGAATGGCTACACCTTC
once	TRBV5-4	TRBJ2-2	NA	CASSFDRWNTGELFF	TGTGCCAGCAGCTTCGACAGGTGGAACACCGGGGAGCTGTTTTTT
NA	TRBV7-9	TRBJ2-1	TRBD2	CASSPGTSGYNEQFF	TGTGCCAGCAGCCCAGGGACTAGCGGTTACAATGAGCAGTTCTTC
NA	TRBV6-5	TRBJ1-4	TRBD1	CASSYGDRESEKLFF	TGTGCCAGCAGTTATGGGGACAGGGAATCGGAAAAACTGTTTTTT
NA	TRBV19	TRBJ2-4	NA	CASSMPGTSNLAKNIQYF	TGTGCCAGTAGTATGCCCGGGACAAGCAATCTAGCCAAAAACATTCAGTACTTC
few	TRBV4-3	TRBJ2-7	TRBD1	CASSQTTGVGEQYF	TGCGCCAGCAGCCAGACCACAGGGGTGGGCGAGCAGTACTTC
NA	TRBV19	TRBJ1-1	NA	CASRQRVGEAFF	TGTGCCAGTAGACAGAGGGTGGGGGAAGCTTTCTTT
NA	TRBV29-1	TRBJ1-2	NA	CSVERDFYGYTF	TGCAGCGTGGAACGGGACTTCTATGGCTACACCTTC
NA	TRBV7-2	TRBJ1-1	NA	CASSFRNTEAFF	TGTGCCAGCAGCTTTCGGAACACTGAAGCTTTCTTT
NA	TRBV5-6	TRBJ2-1	TRBD2	CASSPVGLAGNYNEQFF	TGTGCCAGCAGCCCCGTCGGACTAGCGGGTAATTACAATGAGCAGTTCTTC
NA	TRBV7-3	TRBJ2-1	TRBD2	CASSPAGRDNEQFF	TGTGCCAGCAGCCCAGCGGGAAGAGACAATGAGCAGTTCTTC
NA	TRBV29-1	TRBJ2-1	NA	CSVDGQRNEQFF	TGCAGCGTTGATGGGCAGAGAAATGAGCAGTTCTTC
NA	TRBV7-8	TRBJ1-4	TRBD1	CASSLPAEGAGFNEKLFF	TGTGCCAGCAGCTTACCCGCTGAGGGGGCCGGATTTAATGAAAAACTGTTTTTT
NA	TRBV5-6	TRBJ2-1	NA	CASSLAGRNEQFF	TGTGCCAGCAGCTTGGCAGGGCGGAATGAGCAGTTCTTC
NA	TRBV28	TRBJ1-2	NA	CASIRTSENYGYTF	TGTGCCAGCATCCGGACATCAGAAAACTATGGCTACACCTTC
NA	TRBV7-9	TRBJ2-1	TRBD1	CASSPDRGRTPYNEQFF	TGTGCCAGCAGCCCAGACAGGGGGCGGACTCCCTACAATGAGCAGTTCTTC
NA	TRBV19	TRBJ1-5	TRBD1	CATRDSFNQPQHF	TGTGCCACCCGGGACAGCTTCAATCAGCCCCAGCATTTT
once	TRBV15	TRBJ1-2	TRBD1	CATSRDGWGTGGGYTF	TGTGCCACCAGCAGAGATGGTTGGGGGACAGGAGGTGGCTACACCTTC
NA	TRBV6-6	TRBJ1-2	TRBD1	CASRTGSSNYGYTF	TGTGCCAGCCGGACAGGGTCTTCTAACTATGGCTACACCTTC
NA	TRBV28	TRBJ2-5	TRBD1	CASRTGTQETQYF	TGTGCCAGCAGGACAGGGACGCAAGAGACCCAGTACTTC
NA	TRBV6-5	TRBJ1-5	NA	CASRKTEYSNQPQHF	TGTGCCAGCCGAAAAACAGAGTATAGCAATCAGCCCCAGCATTTT